This TCR beta chain was recorded in a study of early T cells in non-severe SARS-CoV-2 infection. This clonotype was picked up many times. Each CDR3 protein is one row after TCRdb ran MiXCR on the 5' RACE reads. The data show 38,000 or so distinct CDR3 sequences, with about 5% seen just once and around 16% held by the top ten. V was shortened by 7 bases and J by 0 bases, with 12 bases between the two germline ends. Per the germline V gene, CDR1 is SQVTM and CDR2 is ANQGSEA. The CDR3 totals 13 residues. Sample: whole blood. The rearrangement joins TRBV29-1 to TRBJ1-1; D call uncertain. This clonotype originated in an adult who was a healthcare worker with PCR-confirmed SARS-CoV-2 infection or an uninfected control (not recorded which). CDR3 residues: CSATEAMNTEAFF. CDR3 coding DNA: TGCAGCGCCACGGAAGCGATGAACACTGAAGCTTTCTTT.